Each of the 24 T cell receptor beta chains below was sequenced from the same sample in a study of shared clonotypes between healthy human individuals. Data came from immunoSEQ multiplex PCR; TCRdb stores just in-frame clones and leaves some out. Of around 640,000 clones detected, 95% to 97% appear once; the ten largest clones hold roughly 0.1%. In the naive CD8 group, cells lacked CD45RO and were positively selected for CCR7, so terminally differentiated effector memory CD45RA+ cells were left out. The specimen sequenced was naive CD8+ T cells sorted from blood. The receptors originated from a woman aged 30 to 39 in good health.

CDR3 protein: CASSVGSGFYTGELFF. The CDR3 DNA reads as TGTGCCAGCAGCGTAGGGTCTGGGTTTTACACCGGGGAGCTGTTTTTT. The chain links TRBV9 to TRBJ2-2; the D is unclear. From germline, CDR1 is SGDLS and CDR2 YYNGEE. This CDR3 contains 16 residues. The V and J ends lost 0 bases and 3 bases respectively, with 12 bases between them.

In DNA, the CDR3 is TGTGCCACCAGCAGCGTAGGGGAAAGCTCCGAAGCTTTCTTT. Protein sequence: CATSSVGESSEAFF. The V and J genes are TRBV15 and TRBJ1-1, with D perhaps matching TRBD1 (5 bases). CDR3 size: 14 residues. The V end was cut by 3 bases, the J end by 8 bases, with 16 bases between. Germline V gene sequence: CDR1 LNHNV, CDR2 YYDKDF (reference sequence).

The chain combines TRBV5-8 with TRBJ2-1, with D maybe TRBD2 (5 bases). CDR3 length: 13 residues. V was clipped by 5 bases and J by 6 bases, with 12 bases between them. Germline V gene data show CDR1 as SGHTS and CDR2 as YDEGEE. The CDR3 nucleotides read TGTGCCAGCAGGGAGAGGGTGGTCAATGAGCAGTTCTTC. This sequence encodes CASRERVVNEQFF.

This sequence joins TRBV10-3 and TRBJ2-1, with 14 bases fitting TRBD2. The CDR3 covers 14 residues. The V gene end was trimmed by 10 bases and the J gene end by 5 bases; junction bases not matched to a gene: 4. The germline V gene has CDR1 ENHRY and CDR2 SYGVKD. The CDR3 DNA follows: TGTGCCACCGGGACTAGCGGGAGCAACAATGAGCAGTTCTTC. It yields the protein CATGTSGSNNEQFF.

The chain joins TRBV27 to TRBJ2-2; the D is unclear. Germline V gives CDR1 MNHEY, CDR2 SMNVEV (reference sequence). Trimming removed 4 bases at V and 3 bases at J, with 12 bases between. This CDR3 contains 15 residues. This CDR3 reads CASSSTNAYTGELFF. The CDR3 DNA reads as TGTGCCAGCAGTTCCACGAACGCCTACACCGGGGAGCTGTTTTTT.

This clone came up once. The rearrangement uses TRBV7-2 and TRBJ2-1; D is undetermined. The V gene's germline CDR1 is SGHTA and CDR2 FQGNSA. The CDR3 is 13 amino acids. The ends were cut back, 5 bases at V and 7 bases at J, with 12 bases in the middle. DNA for the CDR3: TGTGCCAGCAGCCCACAGTCGCGTAATGAGCAGTTCTTC. This encodes CASSPQSRNEQFF.

The chain has TRBV25-1 and TRBJ1-1; D might be TRBD1 (5 bases). Germline V CDR1 and CDR2: MGHDK, SYGVNS. There are 13 residues in the CDR3. V lost 1 base to trimming and J lost 5 bases, with 8 bases between them. Here the CDR3 reads CASSELGLTEAFF. The CDR3, as DNA: TGTGCCAGCAGTGAATTGGGACTAACTGAAGCTTTCTTT.

J is TRBJ2-5 and V is TRBV9; TRBD2 agrees at 9 bases. The J segment lost 5 bases and the V segment lost 4 bases, leaving 9 bases of the junction unmatched. Per germline, CDR1 SGDLS and CDR2 YYNGEE. This CDR3 has 15 residues. The CDR3 spells CASSPTGTSSETQYF. DNA for the CDR3: TGTGCCAGCAGCCCGACAGGGACTAGCAGCGAGACCCAGTACTTC.

The chain employs TRBV27 and TRBJ2-2, with D possibly called TRBD1 or TRBD2 (5 bases each). CDR3 length: 14 amino acids. The germline CDR1 and CDR2 sequences are MNHEY and SMNVEV (reference sequence). The V gene lost 8 bases and the J gene lost 5 bases, with 15 bases spanning the gap. CDR3 DNA sequence: TGTGCCAGCCGGGGCCGGGTAGGGACCGGGGAGCTGTTTTTT. This encodes CASRGRVGTGELFF.

The rearrangement links TRBV5-4 to TRBJ1-2; D may be TRBD1 (6 bases). The CDR3 has 15 amino acids. Germline CDR1 SGHNT, CDR2 YYREEE (reference sequence). V lost 0 bases and J lost 4, with 13 bases in between. CDR3 residues: CASSLAGQGRYGYTF. The DNA for the CDR3 is TGTGCCAGCAGCTTGGCCGGGCAGGGGCGCTATGGCTACACCTTC.

The rearrangement joins TRBV7-9 to TRBJ2-5; tentative D call: TRBD2 (6 bases). Matching the DNA end better, TRBJ2-7 makes the J call doubtful. Germline values: CDR1 SEHNR, CDR2 FQNEAQ (reference sequence). The CDR3 extends over 14 amino acids. The CDR3 bases are TGTGCCAGCAGCTTAGTCGGGCGGGGCACCGAGCAGTACTTC. It codes for CASSLVGRGTEQYF.

The CDR3 sequence is CASSLDGEQYF. CDR3 bases: TGCGCCAGCAGCTTGGATGGCGAGCAGTACTTC. V is TRBV5-1 and J is TRBJ2-7; unclear D gene. V was shortened by 0 bases and J by 6 bases, with 4 bases between the two germline ends. Germline V lookup: CDR1 SGHRS, CDR2 YFSETQ. CDR3 length: 11 amino acids.

This clone was detected only a few times. V usage is TRBV19 and J usage is TRBJ2-7; D is unclear. The CDR3 has 11 residues. Germline V gene data show CDR1 as LNHDA and CDR2 as SQIVND (reference sequence). The germline V and J ends were trimmed by 2 bases and 6 bases, with 5 bases remaining between them. The DNA for the CDR3 is TGTGCCAGTAGTATACAGAGCGAGCAGTACTTC. Encoded protein: CASSIQSEQYF. The full variable domain, completed using reference TRBV19 and TRBJ2-7, is DGGITQSPKYLFRKEGQNVTLSCEQNLNHDAMYWYRQDPGQGLRLIYYSQIVNDFQKGDIAEGYSVSREKKESFPLTVTSAQKNPTAFYLCASSIQSEQYFGPGTRLTVT.

V gene TRBV4-1 combines with J gene TRBJ2-7; weak D call: TRBD2 (6 bases). V dropped 0 bases and J dropped 4 bases, with 13 bases sitting between them. CDR1 is MGHRA, CDR2 YSYEKL, per germline. The CDR3 runs to 15 residues. CDR3 bases: TGCGCCAGCAGCCAAGACGGGGGAGTAAGGTACGAGCAGTACTTC. Protein product: CASSQDGGVRYEQYF.

The J gene is TRBJ2-7, the V gene TRBV15; 8 bases are a match to TRBD2. V was clipped by 0 bases and J by 4 bases; unmatched bases: 5. The CDR3 has 15 residues. Germline CDR1 LNHNV, CDR2 YYDKDF (reference sequence). CDR3 sequence: CATSRDFGGAYEQYF. CDR3 nucleotide sequence: TGTGCCACCAGCAGAGATTTCGGGGGGGCGTACGAGCAGTACTTC.

The chain joins TRBV7-9 to TRBJ2-1; the D is unclear. The V gene lost 2 bases and the J gene lost 3 bases, with 5 bases spanning the gap. Germline V gene data show CDR1 as SEHNR and CDR2 as FQNEAQ (reference sequence). CDR3 length: 13 residues. The CDR3 DNA reads as TGTGCCAGCAGCTTAACGGACTACAATGAGCAGTTCTTC. This sequence encodes CASSLTDYNEQFF.

The gene calls are TRBV27 and TRBJ2-2; possible D gene TRBD1, 6 bases. Germline V gene sequence: CDR1 MNHEY, CDR2 SMNVEV (reference sequence). The CDR3 has 15 amino acids. Trimming cost V 5 bases and J 0 bases, with 10 bases left between them. The CDR3: CASSAGTSNTGELFF. CDR3 nucleotide sequence: TGTGCCAGCAGTGCCGGGACATCGAACACCGGGGAGCTGTTTTTT.

The V and J genes are TRBV10-3 and TRBJ2-7, with 7 nucleotides matching TRBD1. The V gene end was trimmed by 4 bases and the J gene end by 3 bases; junction bases not matched to a gene: 6. Germline CDR1 is ENHRY and CDR2 is SYGVKD. The CDR3 extends over 14 amino acids. CDR3 sequence (DNA): TGTGCCATCAGTGCGCTGGACAGGAACTACGAGCAGTACTTC. This encodes CAISALDRNYEQYF.

The rearrangement links TRBV27 to TRBJ1-1; maybe TRBD1 (5 bases). V lost 7 bases, J lost 2 bases, and 17 bases lay in between. This CDR3 is built from 15 residues. Germline-derived CDR1 and CDR2 are MNHEY and SMNVEV (reference sequence). CDR3 nucleotide sequence: TGTGCCAGCATTGAGACGGGCAGGGCAAACACTGAAGCTTTCTTT. Translated, it gives CASIETGRANTEAFF.

The gene calls are TRBV11-2 and TRBJ2-2; 10 nucleotides align to TRBD2. CDR3 length equals 17 residues. Unmatched junction bases numbered 6, after V lost 1 base and J lost 4 bases. CDR1 SGHAT and CDR2 FQNNGV come from the germline V gene. In DNA, the CDR3 is TGTGCCAGCAGCTTAGTTTCTAGCGGGAGCTTCACCGGGGAGCTGTTTTTT. This translates into CASSLVSSGSFTGELFF.

The chain employs TRBV18 and TRBJ2-1; no definite D call. V shed 0 bases and J shed 7 bases, with 19 bases lying between them. Germline CDR1 reads KGHSH; CDR2 reads LQKENI. The CDR3 totals 17 residues. CDR3 sequence reads: CASSPPFSHADGNEQFF. The CDR3 region has the DNA TGTGCCAGCTCACCACCGTTTTCACACGCCGATGGGAATGAGCAGTTCTTC.

The chain couples TRBV7-9 to TRBJ2-2; no reliable D call. Germline CDR1 reads SEHNR; CDR2 reads FQNEAQ (reference sequence). The length of the CDR3 is 13 residues. Trimming left V 3 bases short and J 7 bases short, with 9 bases between. CDR3 loop: CASSFLGIGELFF. In DNA, the CDR3 is TGTGCCAGCAGCTTCCTTGGGATCGGGGAGCTGTTTTTT.

Worth noting for this clone: The same CDR3 arises from other DNA sequences in this sample as well. V and J are TRBV9 and TRBJ2-7, with TRBD2 matching 10 bases. V shed 4 bases and J 3 bases; nucleotides not matched to a gene: 4. The germline V gene encodes CDR1 SGDLS and CDR2 YYNGEE. This CDR3 has 14 amino acids. In DNA, the CDR3 is TGTGCCAGCAGCCCCGGACTAGCGGACTACGAGCAGTACTTC. This translates into CASSPGLADYEQYF.

This chain joins TRBV2 and TRBJ2-7, with TRBD2 matching over 9 bases. Germline CDR1 reads SNHLY; CDR2 reads FYNNEI. J lost 0 bases, V lost 9 bases, and 9 bases had no gene match. The CDR3 covers 15 residues. The CDR3 reads CARGLAGPYSYEQYF. In DNA, the CDR3 is TGTGCCAGGGGGCTAGCGGGACCGTACTCCTACGAGCAGTACTTC. Full variable domain (outside the CDR3, taken from reference TRBV2 and TRBJ2-7): EPEVTQTPSHQVTQMGQEVILRCVPISNHLYFYWYRQILGQKVEFLVSFYNNEISEKSEIFDDQFSVERPDGSNFTLKIRSTKLEDSAMYFCARGLAGPYSYEQYFGPGTRLTVT.